Each of the 15 T cell receptor beta chains below was sequenced from the same sample in a study of T cells in localized non-small cell lung cancer (dated by TCRdb to the early 2020s). The library was made by the immunoSEQ multiplex PCR assay. Drawn from immuneACCESS, this table holds only the in-frame rearrangements with V and J called that TCRdb kept. Clones are partly lost; checked studies trace under half to an unresolved V gene and leave the rest unexplained. This sample lists around 130,000 clones; around 90% were detected once. The ten top clones hold over 1.5% of the sample. The starting material was peripheral blood, obtained before any cancer treatment. These receptors all stem from a female donor over 55 with stage I lung adenocarcinoma.

The V call is TRBV6-5, the J call TRBJ2-2; 7 nucleotides agree with TRBD2. V lost 6 bases, J lost 1 base, and 5 bases stayed unmatched. The CDR3 has 15 residues. Germline lookup yields CDR1 MNHEY and CDR2 SVGAGI. This chain's CDR3 is CASSRGEGNTGELFF. The CDR3 nucleotides are TGTGCCAGCAGCCGGGGGGAGGGGAACACCGGGGAGCTGTTTTTT.

The chain employs TRBV11-2 and TRBJ2-7; TRBD2 agrees at 9 bases. This CDR3 contains 16 residues. V lost 0 bases and J lost 4; bases outside the gene matches: 7. Germline CDR1 and CDR2: SGHAT and FQNNGV. DNA for the CDR3: TGTGCCAGCAGCTTAGATTCGGCGACTAGCGGATACGAGCAGTACTTC. Protein: CASSLDSATSGYEQYF.

V gene TRBV28 combines with J gene TRBJ1-1; D not resolved. Trimming took off 4 bases at V and 0 bases at J, with 9 bases between the two ends. Germline V gene sequence: CDR1 MDHEN, CDR2 SYDVKM. The CDR3 covers 14 residues. CDR3 bases: TGTGCCAGCAGTTATCCGCAAATGAACACTGAAGCTTTCTTT. Its translation: CASSYPQMNTEAFF.

The chain uses TRBV28 and TRBJ2-7, with D uncertain. The length of the CDR3 is 12 residues. With 2 bases removed from V and 3 bases from J, the gap between germline ends came to 5 bases. Germline assignment: CDR1 MDHEN and CDR2 SYDVKM. This CDR3 is CASSLGHYEQYF. CDR3 nucleotide sequence: TGTGCCAGCAGTTTAGGGCACTACGAGCAGTACTTC.

V and J are TRBV11-3 and TRBJ2-3; a weak D match, TRBD1 (5 bases). The germline V gene encodes CDR1 SGHNT and CDR2 YENEEA. Trimming took 8 bases from V and 4 from J, leaving 7 bases between them. The CDR3 is 11 residues long. The CDR3 DNA follows: TGTGCCAGCCAGGGTCCAGATACGCAGTATTTT. This gives the protein CASQGPDTQYF.

This chain links TRBV28 with TRBJ2-1; D tentatively fits TRBD1 or TRBD2 (5 bases each). The CDR3 is 11 residues long. V was shortened by 5 bases and J by 8 bases, with 7 bases between the two germline ends. Germline V gene lookup returns CDR1 MDHEN and CDR2 SYDVKM. Here the CDR3 reads CASSRDDEQFF. The CDR3 region has the DNA TGTGCCAGCAGTAGGGACGATGAGCAGTTCTTC.

The gene calls are TRBV28 and TRBJ1-4; no clear D gene. Germline CDR1 reads MDHEN; CDR2 reads SYDVKM. The CDR3 contains 13 residues. V lost 8 bases, J lost 4 bases, and 11 bases lay in between. CDR3 nucleotides: TGTGCCAGCGCCTCAGAACTTAATGAAAAACTGTTTTTT. Amino acid sequence: CASASELNEKLFF.

The gene calls are TRBV7-8 and TRBJ2-3, with D uncertain. The CDR3 totals 16 residues. Trimming pared 2 bases from V and 1 base from J, leaving 13 bases between. Germline values: CDR1 SGHVS, CDR2 FQNEAQ. The CDR3 here is CASSLQLAFGTDTQYF. The CDR3, as DNA: TGTGCCAGCAGCTTACAACTCGCCTTCGGCACAGATACGCAGTATTTT.

This clone occurred once. The V and J genes are TRBV28 and TRBJ2-7; 9 nucleotides align to TRBD2. The junction had 7 bases not matched to a gene; V was cut back by 1 base and J by 0 bases. This CDR3 has 17 amino acids. Per germline, CDR1 MDHEN and CDR2 SYDVKM. This chain's CDR3 is CASSLSVAGVGSYEQYF. In DNA form, the CDR3 reads TGTGCCAGCAGTTTATCCGTAGCGGGAGTAGGCTCCTACGAGCAGTACTTC.

The gene calls are TRBV5-1 and TRBJ1-1; no clear D. The V gene lost 2 bases and the J gene lost 1 base, with 9 bases spanning the gap. CDR1 and CDR2 from the germline V gene are SGHRS and YFSETQ. The CDR3 contains 14 residues. CDR3 nucleotide sequence: TGCGCCAGCAGCTTAGGTAAGGGGAACACTGAAGCTTTCTTT. This codes for CASSLGKGNTEAFF.

V is TRBV6-5 and J is TRBJ2-7; 9 nucleotides line up with TRBD2. The CDR3 spans 16 residues. J was trimmed by 3 bases and V by 1 base; bases with no gene match: 7. Germline-derived CDR1 and CDR2 are MNHEY and SVGAGI. CDR3 loop: CASSYLTGTSYYEQYF. The DNA of the CDR3 is TGTGCCAGCAGTTACTTGACCGGGACTAGCTACTACGAGCAGTACTTC.

The V call is TRBV27, the J call TRBJ2-7; 10 bases agree with TRBD1. The germline gives CDR1 MNHEY, CDR2 SMNVEV (reference sequence). CDR3 length: 13 amino acids. V gave up 8 bases and J gave up 6 bases; unmatched junction bases: 7. CDR3 sequence reads: CASYRDRGSEQYF. The CDR3 DNA reads TGTGCCAGCTACCGGGACAGGGGTAGCGAGCAGTACTTC.

V gene TRBV9 combines with J gene TRBJ2-5, with D possibly TRBD1 on 6 matching bases. The germline V and J ends were trimmed by 0 bases and 1 base, with 10 bases remaining between them. Germline V gene sequence: CDR1 SGDLS, CDR2 YYNGEE. The CDR3 covers 15 residues. CDR3 DNA: TGTGCCAGCAGCGTAGAAGTAGGGGGCCAAGAGACCCAGTACTTC. Protein sequence: CASSVEVGGQETQYF.

The chain employs TRBV7-9 and TRBJ2-3; D not resolved. Germline values: CDR1 SEHNR, CDR2 FQNEAQ (reference sequence). V was trimmed by 7 bases and J by 2 bases, leaving 10 bases between them. The CDR3 spans 13 residues. The CDR3 region is CASTGRLTDTQYF. DNA of the CDR3: TGTGCCAGCACGGGCAGACTCACAGATACGCAGTATTTT.

The CDR3 sequence is CASSQEPLGDEQYF. CDR3 sequence (DNA): TGTGCCAGCAGCCAAGAGCCCCTTGGGGACGAGCAGTACTTC. V usage is TRBV4-2 and J usage is TRBJ2-7; D is undetermined. This CDR3 is built from 14 residues. V lost 0 bases, J lost 5 bases, and 11 bases lay in between. Germline CDR1 is LGHNA and CDR2 is YNFKEQ.